One and the same sample provided the 32 T cell receptor beta chains below, sequenced in a study of T cells in tumors after PD-1 blockade. Clones were read by immunoSEQ multiplex PCR, and TCRdb kept only the in-frame ones, dropping some. The sample has about 5,800 clones, 65% to 80% seen once. The starting material was tumor tissue, obtained before anti-PD-1 treatment. The source is a human donor with basal cell carcinoma.

The chain joins TRBV7-9 to TRBJ1-1, with a possible D match to TRBD1 (6 bases). This CDR3 region has 16 residues. V was cut by 7 bases and J by 1 base, with 19 bases left in between. Germline CDR1 is SEHNR and CDR2 is FQNEAQ (reference sequence). The CDR3 nucleotides are TGTGCCAGCATCGATTCTTACAGGGCTGGGAACACTGAAGCTTTCTTT. This codes for CASIDSYRAGNTEAFF.

The chain links TRBV19 to TRBJ1-2; TRBD1 is a possible D gene (6 bases). V was shortened by 3 bases and J by 0 bases, with 8 bases between the two germline ends. In germline, CDR1 is LNHDA, CDR2 SQIVND (reference sequence). This CDR3 has 14 residues. CDR3 in DNA: TGTGCCAGTAGTATTACAGGGACTAACTATGGCTACACCTTC. Its protein product is CASSITGTNYGYTF.

This clone was counted only a few times. The chain carries TRBV5-6 and TRBJ2-3; D is unresolved. This CDR3 is 14 amino acids long. Germline V gene lookup returns CDR1 SGHDT and CDR2 YYEEEE. Trimming stripped 0 bases from V and 8 bases from J, with 13 bases between. This CDR3 reads CASSLAPSRGTQYF. CDR3 in DNA: TGTGCCAGCAGCTTGGCACCCTCCAGAGGTACGCAGTATTTT.

The rearrangement uses TRBV21-1 and TRBJ2-5; the table's D call TRBD2 went unverified against the DNA. TRBV21-1 is marked as a pseudogene. This CDR3 has 20 residues. The CDR3 DNA sequence: TGTGCCAGCAGCAAAGCGCTTTGTACTTTCAGCGGAGGTTTAGAAGAGACCCAGTACTTC. Its translation is CASSKALCTFSGGLEETQYF.

J is TRBJ1-6 and V is TRBV3-1 (or the pseudogene TRBV3-2); TRBD1 might be the D (5 bases). CDR1 and CDR2 (germline): LGHDT, YNNKEL (reference sequence). The CDR3 contains 14 residues. V lost 5 bases and J lost 5, with 10 bases in between. CDR3 protein: CASSGTANNSPLHF. The CDR3 DNA reads as TGTGCCAGCAGCGGGACGGCTAATAATTCACCCCTCCACTTT.

The chain combines TRBV6-5 with TRBJ1-4; unclear D gene. Germline values: CDR1 MNHEY, CDR2 SVGAGI. Deletions cut 6 bases from V and 6 bases from J, with 2 bases between. The CDR3 is made up of 10 amino acids. The CDR3 nucleotides are TGTGCCAGCAGCTATGAAAAACTGTTTTTT. Translation gives CASSYEKLFF.

The DNA of the CDR3 is TGTGCCAGCGCCATTACCGGGAGCTCTGGAAACACCATATATTTT. Translating it yields CASAITGSSGNTIYF. The genes are TRBV2 and TRBJ1-3; D gene unclear. Germline V gene lookup returns CDR1 SNHLY and CDR2 FYNNEI. The ends were cut back, 8 bases at V and 0 bases at J, with 14 bases in the middle. The CDR3 is made up of 15 amino acids.

This chain uses TRBV5-1 with TRBJ2-6; D is unclear. The CDR3 consists of 15 residues. CDR1 and CDR2 (germline): SGHRS, YFSETQ. V lost 5 bases and J lost 2, with 11 bases in between. The CDR3 sequence: CASRFSVAGANVLTF. In nucleotides, the CDR3 is TGCGCCAGCAGGTTCTCAGTTGCTGGGGCCAACGTCCTGACTTTC.

The chain combines TRBV6-1 with TRBJ1-5; D is undetermined. The CDR3 spans 15 residues. Between the trimmed V and J ends, which lost 0 bases and 12 bases, there was a span of 18 bases. The V gene's germline CDR1 is MNHNS and CDR2 SASEGT. CDR3 region: CASSEAGRTIGNQHF. The CDR3 DNA reads TGTGCCAGCAGTGAAGCAGGACGGACCATAGGCAACCAGCATTTT.

The chain couples TRBV7-3 to TRBJ1-1; TRBD1 matches 9 bases. This CDR3 contains 13 residues. Germline V lookup: CDR1 SGHTA, CDR2 FQGTGA. V was clipped by 5 bases and J by 5 bases; unmatched bases: 3. The CDR3 loop reads CASSADRGTEAFF. The CDR3 region has the DNA TGTGCCAGCAGCGCCGACAGGGGGACTGAAGCTTTCTTT.

This clone has a handful of counts. The chain has TRBV2 and TRBJ1-5, with 10 positions matching TRBD1. The V segment lost 6 bases and the J segment 14 bases; nucleotides outside the gene matches: 10. The CDR3 totals 13 residues. Germline V lookup: CDR1 SNHLY, CDR2 FYNNEI. CDR3 residues: CASRDSDRGVKHF. The CDR3 region has the DNA TGTGCCAGCAGGGACTCGGACAGGGGGGTCAAGCATTTT.

V and J are TRBV2 and TRBJ1-1; D possibly corresponds to TRBD1 (6 bases). Looked up from germline, CDR1 is SNHLY and CDR2 is FYNNEI. V lost 9 bases, J lost 4 bases, and 21 bases lay in between. The CDR3 length is 15 residues. The CDR3 reads CASTKGRGVGTEAFF. The CDR3 bases are TGTGCCAGTACCAAAGGCAGGGGAGTTGGCACTGAAGCTTTCTTT. The whole variable domain, remainder taken from reference TRBV2 and TRBJ1-1, is EPEVTQTPSHQVTQMGQEVILRCVPISNHLYFYWYRQILGQKVEFLVSFYNNEISEKSEIFDDQFSVERPDGSNFTLKIRSTKLEDSAMYFCASTKGRGVGTEAFFGQGTRLTVV.

Only a few counts were recorded for this clone. The chain combines TRBV6-2 or TRBV6-3 with TRBJ2-3; TRBD2 is a possible D gene (5 bases). The CDR3 contains 17 residues. Germline CDR1 reads MNHEY; CDR2 reads SVGEGT. V lost 4 bases, J lost 2 bases, and 19 bases lay in between. The CDR3 here is CASSSIVVRLPTDTQYF. CDR3 in DNA: TGTGCCAGCAGTTCTATTGTAGTCCGACTACCCACAGATACGCAGTATTTT.

As concerns this clone: One junction end does not reproduce the germline sequence, and a read error may be involved. The V and J genes are TRBV20-1 and TRBJ1-1; D is unclear. This CDR3 has 11 residues. Germline V gene sequence: CDR1 DFQATT, CDR2 SNEGSKA (reference sequence). This CDR3 reads CSAVGPGEGFF. In DNA form, the CDR3 reads TGCAGTGCGGTCGGACCAGGTGAAGGTTTCTTT.

The chain combines TRBV7-9 with TRBJ2-1; tentatively, D is TRBD1 (6 bases). Germline CDR1 is SEHNR and CDR2 is FQNEAQ (reference sequence). The CDR3 length is 15 residues. The ends were cut back, 8 bases at V and 0 bases at J, with 14 bases in the middle. The CDR3 coding sequence is TGTGCCAGCCAGCCTCAGGGGAGCTCCTACAATGAGCAGTTCTTC. Its protein product is CASQPQGSSYNEQFF.

The chain has TRBV6-5 and TRBJ1-4; a possible D gene is TRBD1 (6 bases). There are 11 residues in the CDR3. V was clipped by 11 bases and J by 8 bases, with 12 bases between them. Germline CDR1 and CDR2: MNHEY and SVGAGI. This chain's CDR3 is CAAGEGEKLFF. Here the CDR3 DNA reads TGTGCCGCAGGGGAGGGGGAAAAACTGTTTTTT.

V gene TRBV12-5 combines with J gene TRBJ2-5; D may be TRBD2 (7 bases). Germline values: CDR1 LGHNT, CDR2 FRNRAP. This CDR3 is 14 amino acids long. Trimming cost V 7 bases and J 5 bases, with 17 bases left between them. CDR3 in amino acids: CASARGTSEETQYF. The CDR3, as DNA: TGTGCTAGTGCCAGGGGTACTAGCGAGGAGACCCAGTACTTC.

V is TRBV9 and J is TRBJ2-1; 7 bases align to TRBD2. Germline CDR1 SGDLS, CDR2 YYNGEE. Trimming cost V 0 bases and J 9 bases; bases outside gene matches: 6. The CDR3 is 14 residues long. The CDR3, as DNA: TGTGCCAGCAGCGTAGTCAATGGCGGGGGTGAGCAGTTCTTC. This gives the protein CASSVVNGGGEQFF.

This clone has just a few counts. V usage is TRBV6-5 and J usage is TRBJ1-1; no clear D gene. V lost 5 bases and J lost 7, with 8 bases in between. Germline values: CDR1 MNHEY, CDR2 SVGAGI. The CDR3 consists of 11 residues. Here the CDR3 DNA reads TGTGCCAGCAGTAAATATCTTGAAGCTTTCTTT. Amino acids: CASSKYLEAFF.

The rearrangement links TRBV7-9 to TRBJ1-3; D remains unclear. There are 12 residues in the CDR3. Germline lookup yields CDR1 SEHNR and CDR2 FQNEAQ (reference sequence). V was cut by 3 bases and J by 11 bases, with 11 bases left in between. CDR3 protein: CASSFRPSAIYF. The CDR3 region has the DNA TGTGCCAGCAGCTTTCGCCCCTCAGCCATATATTTT.

V usage is TRBV25-1 and J usage is TRBJ2-1; D possibly corresponds to TRBD1 (5 bases). The length of the CDR3 is 13 residues. Germline CDR1 MGHDK, CDR2 SYGVNS. Trimming left V 2 bases short and J 15 bases short, with 17 bases between. In DNA form, the CDR3 reads TGTGCCAGCAGTGAAGGACAAGTTCCCGAGTTGTTCTTC. This sequence encodes CASSEGQVPELFF.

The chain couples TRBV5-1 to TRBJ1-6; 7 bases map to TRBD1. The CDR3 is 13 amino acids. V shed 8 bases and J 8 bases; nucleotides not matched to a gene: 7. In germline, CDR1 is SGHRS, CDR2 YFSETQ. CDR3 residues: CASKTGTYSPLHF. In nucleotides, the CDR3 is TGCGCCAGTAAGACAGGGACTTATTCACCCCTCCACTTT.

V is TRBV24-1 and J is TRBJ2-5, with no clear D. The CDR3 totals 12 residues. Germline loops: CDR1 KGHDR, CDR2 SFDVKD. V was trimmed by 4 bases and J by 5 bases, leaving 7 bases between them. The CDR3 spells CATSDKKETQYF. In DNA, the CDR3 is TGTGCCACCAGTGACAAGAAGGAGACCCAGTACTTC.

The chain is built from TRBV5-1 and TRBJ1-2, with a tentative D call TRBD1 (5 bases). There are 13 residues in the CDR3. CDR1 and CDR2 from the germline V gene are SGHRS and YFSETQ. The V gene lost 1 base and the J gene lost 8 bases, with 12 bases spanning the gap. Here the CDR3 DNA reads TGCGCCAGCAGCTTGCAAGGGGTCGGCGGCTACACCTTC. Amino acids: CASSLQGVGGYTF. Full variable domain (remainder filled in from reference TRBV5-1 and TRBJ1-2): KAGVTQTPRYLIKTRGQQVTLSCSPISGHRSVSWYQQTPGQGLQFLFEYFSETQRNKGNFPGRFSGRQFSNSRSEMNVSTLELGDSALYLCASSLQGVGGYTFGSGTRLTVV.

This clone was recorded a few times. The gene calls are TRBV6-5 and TRBJ2-1, with 7 nucleotides matching TRBD2. The V gene's germline CDR1 is MNHEY and CDR2 SVGAGI. The CDR3 extends over 16 amino acids. The V segment lost 4 bases and the J segment 0 bases; nucleotides outside the gene matches: 6. The CDR3 bases are TGTGCCAGCAGTTCGACTAGCAGGAGCTCCTACAATGAGCAGTTCTTC. As protein: CASSSTSRSSYNEQFF.

In its sample, this clone was seen a few times. The chain employs TRBV2 and TRBJ2-7; 13 bases match TRBD2. The CDR3 is 16 amino acids. The germline V gene has CDR1 SNHLY and CDR2 FYNNEI. V lost 5 bases to trimming and J lost 6 bases; unmatched junction nucleotides: 10. CDR3 sequence (DNA): TGTGCCAGCAGTTCTCCGGGACTAGCGGGGAGAGGCGAGCAGTACTTC. Translated: CASSSPGLAGRGEQYF. Based on the CDR3 plus reference TRBV2 and TRBJ2-7, the full variable domain is EPEVTQTPSHQVTQMGQEVILRCVPISNHLYFYWYRQILGQKVEFLVSFYNNEISEKSEIFDDQFSVERPDGSNFTLKIRSTKLEDSAMYFCASSSPGLAGRGEQYFGPGTRLTVT.

The V gene is TRBV5-8, the J gene TRBJ2-7; tentatively, D is TRBD1 (7 bases). V was shortened by 3 bases and J by 2 bases, with 15 bases between the two germline ends. The germline CDR1 and CDR2 sequences are SGHTS and YDEGEE. The CDR3 is made up of 15 amino acids. This CDR3 is CASSSQGGPTYEQYF. DNA of the CDR3: TGTGCCAGCAGCTCCCAGGGGGGACCGACCTACGAGCAGTACTTC.

This chain joins TRBV5-6 and TRBJ2-2; D call uncertain. The germline V and J ends were trimmed by 4 bases and 6 bases, with 10 bases remaining between them. Germline V gene sequence: CDR1 SGHDT, CDR2 YYEEEE. The CDR3 spans 13 residues. DNA for the CDR3: TGTGCCAGCAGCCCACAGAGGCCCGGGGAGCTGTTTTTT. Its translation: CASSPQRPGELFF. Based on the CDR3 plus reference TRBV5-6 and TRBJ2-2, the full variable domain is DAGVTQSPTHLIKTRGQQVTLRCSPKSGHDTVSWYQQALGQGPQFIFQYYEEEERQRGNFPDRFSGHQFPNYSSELNVNALLLGDSALYLCASSPQRPGELFFGEGSRLTVL.

The chain uses TRBV13 and TRBJ2-7; D perhaps matches TRBD2 (6 bases). V was pared by 3 bases and J by 2 bases, with 11 bases between. Looked up from germline, CDR1 is PRHDT and CDR2 is FYEKMQ (reference sequence). This CDR3 is 14 amino acids long. The CDR3, as DNA: TGTGCCAGCAGCTTTCTCGGGGGAGCCTACGAGCAGTACTTC. It translates to CASSFLGGAYEQYF. Using reference TRBV13 and TRBJ2-7 for the parts outside the CDR3, the full variable domain is AAGVIQSPRHLIKEKRETATLKCYPIPRHDTVYWYQQGPGQDPQFLISFYEKMQSDKGSIPDRFSAQQFSDYHSELNMSSLELGDSALYFCASSFLGGAYEQYFGPGTRLTVT.

The V call is TRBV10-1, the J call TRBJ2-3; maybe TRBD1 (6 bases). Germline loops: CDR1 WNHNN, CDR2 SYGVQD (reference sequence). The CDR3 has 13 residues. V was cut by 4 bases and J by 2 bases, with 7 bases left in between. The CDR3 DNA follows: TGCGCCAGCAGTGGGGGGCTCACAGATACGCAGTATTTT. Translation gives CASSGGLTDTQYF.

V and J are TRBV5-6 and TRBJ2-4; the match to TRBD2 covers 7 bases. Germline lookup yields CDR1 SGHDT and CDR2 YYEEEE. V was pared by 4 bases and J by 6 bases, with 4 bases of the junction left unmatched. This CDR3 is built from 13 residues. The CDR3 loop reads CASSLREGNIQYF. As DNA, the CDR3 is TGTGCCAGCAGCCTGAGGGAGGGAAACATTCAGTACTTC.

The CDR3 here is CASRRPGETSGANVLTF. DNA for the CDR3: TGTGCCAGTAGAAGACCGGGGGAAACCTCTGGGGCCAACGTCCTGACTTTC. The V call is TRBV19, the J call TRBJ2-6; perhaps TRBD2 as D (6 bases). V was shortened by 6 bases and J by 0 bases, with 15 bases between the two germline ends. There are 17 residues in the CDR3. The germline V gene has CDR1 LNHDA and CDR2 SQIVND (reference sequence).